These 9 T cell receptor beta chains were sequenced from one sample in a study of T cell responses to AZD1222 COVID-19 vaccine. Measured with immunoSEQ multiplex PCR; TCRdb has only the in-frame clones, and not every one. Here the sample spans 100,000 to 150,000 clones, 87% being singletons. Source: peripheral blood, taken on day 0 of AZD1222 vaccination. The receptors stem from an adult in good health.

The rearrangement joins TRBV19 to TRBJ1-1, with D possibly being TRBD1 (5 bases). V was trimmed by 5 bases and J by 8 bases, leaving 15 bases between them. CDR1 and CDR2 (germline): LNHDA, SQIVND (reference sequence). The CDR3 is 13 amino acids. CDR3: CASSAGDRPEAFF. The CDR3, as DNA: TGTGCCAGTAGTGCCGGGGACCGACCGGAAGCTTTCTTT. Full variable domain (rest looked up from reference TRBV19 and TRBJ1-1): DGGITQSPKYLFRKEGQNVTLSCEQNLNHDAMYWYRQDPGQGLRLIYYSQIVNDFQKGDIAEGYSVSREKKESFPLTVTSAQKNPTAFYLCASSAGDRPEAFFGQGTRLTVV.

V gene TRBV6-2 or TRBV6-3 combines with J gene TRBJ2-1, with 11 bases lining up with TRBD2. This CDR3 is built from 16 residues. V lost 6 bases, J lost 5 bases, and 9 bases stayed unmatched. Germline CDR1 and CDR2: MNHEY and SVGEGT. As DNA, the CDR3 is TGTGCCAGCAGCAAGCCTGGGACTAGCGGAAACAATGAGCAGTTCTTC. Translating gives CASSKPGTSGNNEQFF.

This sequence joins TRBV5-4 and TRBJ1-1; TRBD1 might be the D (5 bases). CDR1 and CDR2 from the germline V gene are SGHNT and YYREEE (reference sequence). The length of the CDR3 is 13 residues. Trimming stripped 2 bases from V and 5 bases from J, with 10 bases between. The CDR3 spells CASSFFGGTEAFF. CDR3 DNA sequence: TGTGCCAGCAGCTTTTTCGGGGGAACTGAAGCTTTCTTT.

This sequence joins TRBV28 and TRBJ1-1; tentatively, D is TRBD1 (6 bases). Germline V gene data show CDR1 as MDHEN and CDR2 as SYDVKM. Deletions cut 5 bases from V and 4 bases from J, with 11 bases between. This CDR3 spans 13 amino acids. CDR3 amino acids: CASSATGTTEAFF. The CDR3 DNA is TGTGCCAGCAGTGCAACAGGGACCACTGAAGCTTTCTTT.

CDR3 nucleotide sequence: TGTGCCATCAGTGGGGACAGGGAGGGAGTTGGTTATGGCTACACCTTC. Amino acid sequence: CAISGDREGVGYGYTF. The V gene is TRBV10-3, the J gene TRBJ1-2; TRBD1 matches at 9 bases. The CDR3 consists of 16 residues. Germline-derived CDR1 and CDR2 are ENHRY and SYGVKD. The trim removed 4 bases at V and 5 bases at J, leaving 11 bases unmatched.

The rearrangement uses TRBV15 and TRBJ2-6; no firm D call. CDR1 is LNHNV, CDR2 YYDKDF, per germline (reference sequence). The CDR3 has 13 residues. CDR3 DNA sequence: TGTGCTACAAAGGCAACTGGGGCCAACGTCCTGACTTTC. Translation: CATKATGANVLTF.

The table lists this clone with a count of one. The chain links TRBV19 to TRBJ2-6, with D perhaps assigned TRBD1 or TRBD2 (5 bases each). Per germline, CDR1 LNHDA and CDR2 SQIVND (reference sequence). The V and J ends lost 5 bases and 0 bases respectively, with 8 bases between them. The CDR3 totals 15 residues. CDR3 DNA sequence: TGTGCCAGTAGTTTAGGGACCTCTGGGGCCAACGTCCTGACTTTC. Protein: CASSLGTSGANVLTF. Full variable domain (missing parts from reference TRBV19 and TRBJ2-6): DGGITQSPKYLFRKEGQNVTLSCEQNLNHDAMYWYRQDPGQGLRLIYYSQIVNDFQKGDIAEGYSVSREKKESFPLTVTSAQKNPTAFYLCASSLGTSGANVLTFGAGSRLTVL.

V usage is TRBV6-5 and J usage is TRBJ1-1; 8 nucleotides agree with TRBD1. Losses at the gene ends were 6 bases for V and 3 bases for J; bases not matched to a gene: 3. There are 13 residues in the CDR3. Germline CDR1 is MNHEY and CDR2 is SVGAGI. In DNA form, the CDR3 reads TGTGCCAGCAGGTCACAGGGGGACACTGAAGCTTTCTTT. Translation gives CASRSQGDTEAFF.

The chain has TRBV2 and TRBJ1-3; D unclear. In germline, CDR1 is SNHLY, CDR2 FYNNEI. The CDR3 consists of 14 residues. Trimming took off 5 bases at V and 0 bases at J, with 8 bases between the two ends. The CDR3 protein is CASSNRDSGNTIYF. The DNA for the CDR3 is TGTGCCAGCAGTAACCGGGACTCTGGAAACACCATATATTTT.